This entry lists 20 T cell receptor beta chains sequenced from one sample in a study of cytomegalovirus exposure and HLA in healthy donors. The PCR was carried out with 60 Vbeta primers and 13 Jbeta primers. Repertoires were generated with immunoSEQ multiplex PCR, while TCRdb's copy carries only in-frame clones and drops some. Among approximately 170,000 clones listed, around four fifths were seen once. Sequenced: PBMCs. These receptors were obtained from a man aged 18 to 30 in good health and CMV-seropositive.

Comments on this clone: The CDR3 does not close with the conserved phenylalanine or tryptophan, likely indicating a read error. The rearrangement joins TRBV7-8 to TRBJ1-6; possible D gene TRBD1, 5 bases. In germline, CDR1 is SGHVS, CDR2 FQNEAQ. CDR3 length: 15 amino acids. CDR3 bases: TGTGCCAGCACCTTAGGGGAGGCGCGGGGGTCACCCCTCCACCTT. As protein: CASTLGEARGSPLHL.

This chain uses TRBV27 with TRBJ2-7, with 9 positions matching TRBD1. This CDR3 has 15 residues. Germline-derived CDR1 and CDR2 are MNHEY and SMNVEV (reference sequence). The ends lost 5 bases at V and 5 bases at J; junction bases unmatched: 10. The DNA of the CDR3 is TGTGCCAGCAGTGCCCACCGGGACAGGGTGCACGAGCAGTACTTC. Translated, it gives CASSAHRDRVHEQYF.

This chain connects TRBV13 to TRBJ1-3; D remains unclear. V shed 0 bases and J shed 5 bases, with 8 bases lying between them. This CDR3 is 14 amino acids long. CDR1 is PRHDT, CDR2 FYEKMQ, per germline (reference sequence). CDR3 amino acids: CASSLGRGRNTIYF. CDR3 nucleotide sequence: TGTGCCAGCAGCTTAGGGCGGGGTCGAAACACCATATATTTT.

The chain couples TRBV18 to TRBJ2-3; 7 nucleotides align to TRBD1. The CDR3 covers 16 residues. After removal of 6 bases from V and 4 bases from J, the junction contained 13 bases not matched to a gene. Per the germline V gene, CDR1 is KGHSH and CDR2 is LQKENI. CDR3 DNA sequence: TGTGCCAGCTCCCTTATCGGACAGGCGGGTCCAGATACGCAGTATTTT. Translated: CASSLIGQAGPDTQYF.

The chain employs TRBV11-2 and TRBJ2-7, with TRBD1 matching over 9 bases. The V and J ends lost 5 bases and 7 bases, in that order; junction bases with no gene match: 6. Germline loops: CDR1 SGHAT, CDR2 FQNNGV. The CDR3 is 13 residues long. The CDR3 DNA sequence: TGTGCCAGCAGCCAACAGGGGGCGTGGGAGCAGTACTTC. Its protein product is CASSQQGAWEQYF.

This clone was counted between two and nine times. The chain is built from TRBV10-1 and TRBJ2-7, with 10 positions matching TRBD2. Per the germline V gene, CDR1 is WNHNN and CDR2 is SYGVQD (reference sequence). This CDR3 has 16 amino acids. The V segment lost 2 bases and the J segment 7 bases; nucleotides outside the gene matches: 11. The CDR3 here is CASSENRAGGPMEQYF. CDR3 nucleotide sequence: TGCGCCAGCAGTGAGAACAGAGCGGGAGGGCCGATGGAGCAGTACTTC.

CDR3 in DNA: TGTGCCAGCAGTCCGTTACTATTGCCCCAGCATTTT. Translated, it gives CASSPLLLPQHF. The chain has TRBV6-6 and TRBJ1-5; D is unclear. Trimming stripped 5 bases from V and 9 bases from J, with 11 bases between. Germline V CDR1 and CDR2: MNHNY, SVGAGI (reference sequence). The CDR3 is made up of 12 amino acids.

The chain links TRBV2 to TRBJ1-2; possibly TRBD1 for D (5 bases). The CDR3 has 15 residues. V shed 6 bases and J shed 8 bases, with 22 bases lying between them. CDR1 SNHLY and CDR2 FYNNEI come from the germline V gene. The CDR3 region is CASRTNTWGGEGYTF. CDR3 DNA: TGTGCCAGCAGGACTAACACCTGGGGGGGGGAGGGCTACACCTTC.

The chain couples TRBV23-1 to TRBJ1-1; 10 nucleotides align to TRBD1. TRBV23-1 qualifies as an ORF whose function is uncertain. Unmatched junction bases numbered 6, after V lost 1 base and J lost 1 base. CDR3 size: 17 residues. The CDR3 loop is CASSQLSGTGENTEAFF. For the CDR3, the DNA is TGCGCCAGCAGTCAATTGTCCGGGACAGGGGAGAACACTGAAGCTTTCTTT.

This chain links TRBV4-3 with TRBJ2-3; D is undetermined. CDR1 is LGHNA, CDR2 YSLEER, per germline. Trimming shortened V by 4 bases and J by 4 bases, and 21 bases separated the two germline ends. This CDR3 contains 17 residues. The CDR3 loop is CASSLETVARVADTQYF. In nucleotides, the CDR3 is TGCGCCAGCAGCCTCGAAACGGTCGCCCGTGTCGCAGATACGCAGTATTTT.

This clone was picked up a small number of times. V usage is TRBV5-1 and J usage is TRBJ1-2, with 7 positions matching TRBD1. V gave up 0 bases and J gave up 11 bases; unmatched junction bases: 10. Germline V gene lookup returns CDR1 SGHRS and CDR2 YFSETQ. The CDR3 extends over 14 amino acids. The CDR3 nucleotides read TGCGCCAGCAGCTTGGGGAGTGGACAGGCCGGATACACCTTC. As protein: CASSLGSGQAGYTF.

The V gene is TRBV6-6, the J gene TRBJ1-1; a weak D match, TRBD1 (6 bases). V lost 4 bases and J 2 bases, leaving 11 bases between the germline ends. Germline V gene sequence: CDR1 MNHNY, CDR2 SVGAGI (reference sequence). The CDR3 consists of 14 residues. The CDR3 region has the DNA TGTGCCAGCAGTTCGCAGGGGAGAAACACTGAAGCTTTCTTT. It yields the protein CASSSQGRNTEAFF.

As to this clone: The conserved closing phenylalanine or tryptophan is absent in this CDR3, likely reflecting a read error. CDR3 region: CASSATGDSTSPLHL. CDR3 sequence (DNA): TGCGCCAGCAGCGCGACAGGGGATAGTACTTCACCCCTCCACCTT. The chain carries TRBV5-1 and TRBJ1-6; 8 bases line up with TRBD1. V lost 4 bases, J lost 9 bases, and 9 bases stayed unmatched. Germline V CDR1 and CDR2: SGHRS, YFSETQ. This CDR3 contains 15 residues.

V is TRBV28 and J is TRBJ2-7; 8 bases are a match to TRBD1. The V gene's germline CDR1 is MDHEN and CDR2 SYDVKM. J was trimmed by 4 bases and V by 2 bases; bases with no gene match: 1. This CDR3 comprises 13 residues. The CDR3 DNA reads TGTGCCAGCAGTTTACAGGGGGCGTACGAGCAGTACTTC. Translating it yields CASSLQGAYEQYF.

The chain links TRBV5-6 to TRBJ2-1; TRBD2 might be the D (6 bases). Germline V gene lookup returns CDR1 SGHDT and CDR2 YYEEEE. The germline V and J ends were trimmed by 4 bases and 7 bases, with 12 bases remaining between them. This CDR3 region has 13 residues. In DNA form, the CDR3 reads TGTGCCAGCAGCACGGGACTTCCGAATGAGCAGTTCTTC. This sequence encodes CASSTGLPNEQFF.

CDR3 DNA sequence: TGTGCCAGCAGCCCCCATCGGGACACCACCGGGGAGCTGTTTTTT. Translated: CASSPHRDTTGELFF. The chain couples TRBV7-2 to TRBJ2-2; TRBD1 is a possible D gene (6 bases). CDR1 and CDR2 from the germline V gene are SGHTA and FQGNSA. The CDR3 has 15 residues. Trimming removed 5 bases from V and 4 bases from J, with 14 bases in between.

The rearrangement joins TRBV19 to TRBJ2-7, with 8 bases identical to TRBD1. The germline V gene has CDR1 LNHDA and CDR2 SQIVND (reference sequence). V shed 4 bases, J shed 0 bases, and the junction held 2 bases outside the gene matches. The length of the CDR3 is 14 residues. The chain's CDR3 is CASSRTGGSYEQYF. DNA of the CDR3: TGTGCCAGTAGTAGAACAGGGGGCTCCTACGAGCAGTACTTC.

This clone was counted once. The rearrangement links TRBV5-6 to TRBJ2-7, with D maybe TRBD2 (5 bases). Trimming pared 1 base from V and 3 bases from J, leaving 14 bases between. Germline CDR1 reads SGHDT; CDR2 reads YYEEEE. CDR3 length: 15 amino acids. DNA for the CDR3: TGTGCCAGCAGCTTGACAGTAACCCGGGACTACGAGCAGTACTTC. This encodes CASSLTVTRDYEQYF.

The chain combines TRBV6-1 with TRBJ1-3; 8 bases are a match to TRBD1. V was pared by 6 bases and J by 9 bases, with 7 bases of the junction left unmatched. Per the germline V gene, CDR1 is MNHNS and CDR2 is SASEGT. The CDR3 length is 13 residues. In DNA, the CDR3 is TGTGCCAGCAGGGGACAGGCCGTGGGCACCATATATTTT. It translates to CASRGQAVGTIYF.

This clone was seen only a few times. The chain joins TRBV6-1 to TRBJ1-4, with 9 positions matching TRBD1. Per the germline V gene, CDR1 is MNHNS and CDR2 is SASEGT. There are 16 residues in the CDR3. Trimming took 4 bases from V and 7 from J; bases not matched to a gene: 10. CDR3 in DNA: TGTGCCAGCAGTGCAACACCCGGGACAGGGTTTGAAAAACTGTTTTTT. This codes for CASSATPGTGFEKLFF.